The 21 T cell receptor beta chains listed next were all sequenced from one sample in a study of response to subunit inactivated influenza vaccine. TCRdb reprocessed the RT-PCR reads with MiXCR, giving one entry per CDR3 protein. The table has 450,000 to 500,000 distinct CDR3 sequences, over 9.5% seen once. Specimen: PBMCs from blood, collected more than 35 days after vaccination. Source of these receptors: a man aged 50-59 years who received an inactivated influenza vaccine.

This clonotype was found a few times. The chain carries TRBV7-9 and TRBJ2-2; a possible D gene is TRBD2 (5 bases). Germline CDR1 reads SEHNR; CDR2 reads FQNEAQ (reference sequence). The V end lost 5 bases, the J end lost 4 bases, and 17 bases lay between the germline ends. The CDR3 is 16 residues long. The CDR3: CASSPLLVAGTGELFF. In DNA, the CDR3 is TGTGCCAGCAGCCCCCTCCTAGTGGCGGGCACCGGGGAGCTGTTTTTT.

The rearrangement joins TRBV7-8 to TRBJ2-6; D may be TRBD1 (6 bases). The CDR3 has 17 residues. Germline CDR1 is SGHVS and CDR2 is FQNEAQ. V dropped 2 bases and J dropped 2 bases, with 13 bases sitting between them. The DNA for the CDR3 is TGTGCCAGCAGCTTAAGGGACACCTGGGCTGGGGCCAACGTCCTGACTTTC. This encodes CASSLRDTWAGANVLTF.

This rearrangement joins TRBV10-3 to TRBJ1-2, with D hard to call. From germline, CDR1 is ENHRY and CDR2 SYGVKD. The CDR3 contains 15 residues. Trimming cost V 0 bases and J 2 bases, with 10 bases left between them. CDR3 sequence (DNA): TGTGCCATCAGTGAGTCCAGTGGGCCAAACTATGGCTACACCTTC. Amino acid sequence: CAISESSGPNYGYTF.

This clonotype was seen a handful of times. The genes are TRBV6-1 and TRBJ2-1; 8 bases are shared with TRBD2. The germline CDR1 and CDR2 sequences are MNHNS and SASEGT. J gave up 6 bases and V 6 bases, and 16 bases lay outside the gene matches. CDR3 length equals 17 residues. CDR3 DNA sequence: TGTGCCAGCAGGTCTAGATCACAGCGGGAGCAAGTCAATGAGCAGTTCTTC. This translates into CASRSRSQREQVNEQFF.

The chain joins TRBV12-3 or TRBV12-4 to TRBJ2-1, with TRBD2 matching over 11 bases. The CDR3 sequence is 16 residues long. The V and J ends lost 5 bases and 4 bases, in that order; junction bases with no gene match: 7. CDR3 sequence reads: CASSPSSGGMYNEQFF. DNA for the CDR3: TGTGCCAGCAGTCCTTCTAGCGGGGGGATGTACAATGAGCAGTTCTTC.

This clonotype was counted a few times. This chain joins TRBV5-1 and TRBJ2-1; 7 positions match TRBD1. The CDR3 runs to 14 residues. Germline V lookup: CDR1 SGHRS, CDR2 YFSETQ. J lost 6 bases, V lost 6 bases, and 9 bases had no gene match. In nucleotides, the CDR3 is TGCGCCAGCACCCGGGACAGCCCATTCAATGAGCAGTTCTTC. Amino acids: CASTRDSPFNEQFF.

V is TRBV3-1 and J is TRBJ2-1; D is possibly TRBD2 (5 bases). Germline V gene lookup returns CDR1 LGHDT and CDR2 YNNKEL (reference sequence). The CDR3 totals 14 residues. The V end was cut by 2 bases, the J end by 6 bases, with 11 bases between. The CDR3 DNA follows: TGTGCCAGCAGCCAAAAGGGAGTGGTCAATGAGCAGTTCTTC. This gives the protein CASSQKGVVNEQFF.

The sample holds a few counts of this clonotype. This chain joins TRBV28 and TRBJ2-1; 10 nucleotides match TRBD2. The CDR3 contains 16 residues. The V and J ends lost 6 bases and 3 bases, in that order; junction bases with no gene match: 8. Germline-derived CDR1 and CDR2 are MDHEN and SYDVKM. DNA of the CDR3: TGTGCCAGCAGCTCCCAACGGACTAGCGGCTACAATGAGCAGTTCTTC. Its translation: CASSSQRTSGYNEQFF.

The rearrangement joins TRBV7-9 to TRBJ1-1; possible D gene TRBD1, 5 bases. The germline CDR1 and CDR2 sequences are SEHNR and FQNEAQ (reference sequence). V was shortened by 5 bases and J by 1 base, with 14 bases between the two germline ends. The CDR3 totals 15 residues. This CDR3 is CASSPHTGRNTEAFF. The CDR3 DNA follows: TGTGCCAGCAGCCCACATACGGGACGGAACACTGAAGCTTTCTTT.

V and J are TRBV24-1 and TRBJ2-5; 8 bases line up with TRBD1. The CDR3 runs to 15 residues. In germline, CDR1 is KGHDR, CDR2 SFDVKD. V lost 3 bases to trimming and J lost 1 base; unmatched junction nucleotides: 3. The CDR3 is CATSDPGTGQETQYF. CDR3 DNA sequence: TGTGCCACCAGTGATCCCGGGACAGGCCAAGAGACCCAGTACTTC.

This clonotype has just a few counts. The chain joins TRBV5-1 to TRBJ2-5; the match to TRBD1 covers 9 bases. With V trimmed by 3 bases and J by 5 bases, 8 bases remained unmatched. Germline CDR1 is SGHRS and CDR2 is YFSETQ. This CDR3 contains 15 residues. Here the CDR3 reads CASSYRDRDRETQYF. CDR3 in DNA: TGCGCCAGCAGCTACAGGGACAGGGATCGGGAGACCCAGTACTTC.

This clonotype was seen more than once but under ten times. DNA of the CDR3: TGTGCCAGCAGTCCGACTAGCGGGGGCTTCTACGAGCAGTACTTC. Protein sequence: CASSPTSGGFYEQYF. The rearrangement links TRBV6-2 or TRBV6-3 to TRBJ2-7; 12 nucleotides agree with TRBD2. This CDR3 has 15 residues. The J segment lost 3 bases and the V segment lost 5 bases, leaving 5 bases of the junction unmatched. The germline V gene has CDR1 MNHEY and CDR2 SVGEGT.

This clonotype turned up a few times. The chain couples TRBV12-3 or TRBV12-4 to TRBJ2-7; D might be TRBD1 or TRBD2, each matching 5 bases. Trimming stripped 2 bases from V and 6 bases from J, with 17 bases between. The CDR3 is 15 amino acids. CDR3 sequence (DNA): TGTGCCAGCAGTTTAAATTGGGACCCCCAGGCCGAGCAGTACTTC. It translates to CASSLNWDPQAEQYF.

This clonotype occurred a few times. The rearrangement joins TRBV4-2 to TRBJ2-6, with D possibly TRBD1 on 5 matching bases. The V gene lost 3 bases and the J gene lost 4 bases, with 13 bases spanning the gap. The CDR3 runs 16 residues. The germline V gene has CDR1 LGHNA and CDR2 YNFKEQ. CDR3 sequence: CASSQDKGSGANVLTF. Here the CDR3 DNA reads TGTGCCAGCAGCCAGGACAAGGGGTCCGGGGCCAACGTCCTGACTTTC.

This clonotype has at least ten counts. The chain employs TRBV6-5 and TRBJ2-7; 9 nucleotides agree with TRBD2. V dropped 6 bases and J dropped 10; count of bases not matched to a gene: 7. The CDR3 is made up of 12 amino acids. Germline CDR1 is MNHEY and CDR2 is SVGAGI. The CDR3 spells CASRPAGGEQYF. The CDR3 DNA reads as TGTGCCAGCAGACCAGCGGGAGGAGAACAGTACTTC.

This clonotype was observed at least ten times. This chain uses TRBV29-1 with TRBJ2-7, with 8 bases matching TRBD1. Per germline, CDR1 SQVTM and CDR2 ANQGSEA. This CDR3 is 15 amino acids long. J lost 2 bases, V lost 3 bases, and 9 bases had no gene match. CDR3 sequence: CSVEWRDRRTYEQYF. CDR3 nucleotides: TGCAGCGTTGAGTGGAGGGACAGGAGAACCTACGAGCAGTACTTC.

This clonotype was counted between two and nine times. V and J are TRBV12-3 or TRBV12-4 and TRBJ2-5; 11 positions agree with TRBD2. V dropped 5 bases and J dropped 5; count of bases not matched to a gene: 10. The CDR3 contains 16 residues. The CDR3 region is CASSPAEIAGGETQYF. Written as DNA, the CDR3 is TGTGCCAGCAGTCCCGCGGAAATAGCGGGGGGGGAGACCCAGTACTTC.

The chain couples TRBV11-2 to TRBJ2-4; no firm D call. The length of the CDR3 is 14 residues. Germline assignment: CDR1 SGHAT and CDR2 FQNNGV. V was trimmed by 3 bases and J by 3 bases, leaving 9 bases between them. The CDR3 coding sequence is TGTGCCAGCAGCTTCCCCAAGGGCAAAAACATTCAGTACTTC. Its translation is CASSFPKGKNIQYF.

This clonotype was counted at least ten times. The rearrangement uses TRBV11-2 and TRBJ2-7; TRBD1 agrees at 9 bases. After removal of 8 bases from V and 3 bases from J, the junction contained 5 bases not matched to a gene. This CDR3 comprises 13 residues. Germline V lookup: CDR1 SGHAT, CDR2 FQNNGV. CDR3 sequence: CASQGQGNYEQYF. The CDR3 coding sequence is TGTGCCAGCCAGGGACAGGGAAACTACGAGCAGTACTTC.

In regard to this clonotype: A junction boundary mismatches the germline segment, possibly from a read error. The rearrangement joins TRBV20-1 to TRBJ2-1, with 12 bases that match TRBD1. CDR1 and CDR2 from the germline V gene are DFQATT and SNEGSKA (reference sequence). This CDR3 comprises 13 residues. CDR3 in DNA: TGCAGTGCTAGAGGGTACTCCGGGACAGGGGGCCTCTTC. It yields the protein CSARGYSGTGGLF.

The chain is built from TRBV30 and TRBJ2-7; no clear D. The CDR3 is 14 residues long. Trimming shortened V by 0 bases and J by 0 bases, and 9 bases separated the two germline ends. Germline CDR1 and CDR2: GTSNPN and SVGIG (reference sequence). The CDR3 loop is CAWSVSGSSYEQYF. In DNA, the CDR3 is TGTGCCTGGAGTGTTTCAGGCAGCTCCTACGAGCAGTACTTC.